The source of this T cell receptor beta chain is a study of CD8 T cells in ankylosing spondylitis. TCRdb passed the 5' RACE reads through MiXCR, listing each CDR3 protein once. The sample has about 250,000 distinct CDR3 sequences, around 25% seen once; the top ten hold over 0.55%. The CDR3 is 14 amino acids. Germline lookup yields CDR1 LNHNV and CDR2 YYDKDF (reference sequence). Trimming cost V 1 base and J 9 bases; bases outside gene matches: 5. Sequences were obtained from blood, either unsorted or a sorted T cell fraction (not recorded which). The J gene is TRBJ2-1, the V gene TRBV15, with TRBD1 matching 8 bases. The TCR originated in a male donor with ankylosing spondylitis or in good health (not recorded which). The CDR3 loop is CATSRVPGGSEQFF. The CDR3 DNA sequence: TGTGCCACCAGCAGAGTCCCAGGGGGCAGTGAGCAGTTCTTC.